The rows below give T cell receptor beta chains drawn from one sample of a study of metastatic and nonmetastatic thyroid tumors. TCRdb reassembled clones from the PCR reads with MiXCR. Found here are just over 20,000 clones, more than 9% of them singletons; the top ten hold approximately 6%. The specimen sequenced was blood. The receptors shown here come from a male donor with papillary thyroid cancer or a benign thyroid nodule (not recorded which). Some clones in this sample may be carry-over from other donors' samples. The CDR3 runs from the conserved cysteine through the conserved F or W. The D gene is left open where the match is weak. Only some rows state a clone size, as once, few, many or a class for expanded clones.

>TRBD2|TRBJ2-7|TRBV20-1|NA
CSATGTSGTYEQYF
TGCAGTGCCACAGGGACTAGCGGAACCTACGAGCAGTACTTC
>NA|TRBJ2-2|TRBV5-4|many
CASSLEPESYITNTGELFF
TGTGCCAGCAGCTTGGAGCCCGAGAGTTACATAACGAACACCGGGGAGCTGTTTTTT
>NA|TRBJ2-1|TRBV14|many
CASSQVGVRGYNEQFF
TGTGCCAGCAGCCAAGTTGGAGTTAGGGGCTACAATGAGCAGTTCTTC
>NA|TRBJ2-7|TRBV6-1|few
CASSEDGSSSYEQYF
TGTGCCAGCAGTGAAGATGGGTCCTCCTCCTACGAGCAGTACTTC
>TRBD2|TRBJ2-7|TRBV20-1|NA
CSASGLAERGEQYF
TGCAGTGCTTCGGGACTAGCGGAGCGAGGCGAGCAGTACTTC
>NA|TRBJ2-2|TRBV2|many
CASSESGGAIGELFF
TGTGCCAGCAGTGAGTCCGGGGGCGCGATCGGGGAGCTGTTTTTT
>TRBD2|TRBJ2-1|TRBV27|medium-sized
CASSLNSGMVYNEQFF
TGTGCCAGCAGTTTGAATAGCGGGATGGTATACAATGAGCAGTTCTTC
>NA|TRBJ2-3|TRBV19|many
CASSLSGLTDTQYF
TGTGCCAGTAGTTTAAGCGGACTCACAGATACGCAGTATTTT
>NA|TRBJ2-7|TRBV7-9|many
CASSYTGSSYEQYF
TGTGCCAGCAGCTATACGGGTTCCTCCTACGAGCAGTACTTC
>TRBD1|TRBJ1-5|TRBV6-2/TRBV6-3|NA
CASSYQDRWNQPQHF
TGTGCCAGCAGTTACCAGGACAGGTGGAATCAGCCCCAGCATTTT
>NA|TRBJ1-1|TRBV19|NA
CASSITRMNTEAFF
TGTGCCAGTAGTATTACCCGGATGAACACTGAAGCTTTCTTT
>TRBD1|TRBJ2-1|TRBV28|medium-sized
CASSGQGQGNYEQFF
TGTGCCAGCAGCGGCCAGGGACAGGGAAACTATGAGCAGTTCTTC
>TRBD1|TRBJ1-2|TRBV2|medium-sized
CASTGQGRYGYTF
TGTGCCAGCACGGGACAGGGTCGCTATGGCTACACCTTC
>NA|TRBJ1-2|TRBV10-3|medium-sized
CAIRPGAVGYGYTF
TGTGCCATCAGGCCCGGGGCAGTCGGCTATGGCTACACCTTC
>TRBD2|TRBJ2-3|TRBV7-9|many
CASSRGGSADTQYF
TGTGCCAGCAGTCGGGGGGGGAGCGCAGATACGCAGTATTTT
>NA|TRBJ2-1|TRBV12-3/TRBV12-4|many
CAGKDNEQFF
TGTGCCGGTAAAGATAATGAGCAGTTCTTC
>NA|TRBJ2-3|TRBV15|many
CATSGGEDTQYF
TGTGCCACCAGCGGAGGGGAGGATACGCAGTATTTT
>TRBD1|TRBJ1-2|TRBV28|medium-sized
CASSLGQRDGYTF
TGTGCCAGCAGTTTGGGACAGAGAGATGGCTACACCTTC
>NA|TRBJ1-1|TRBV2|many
CASSENLGGSEAFF
TGTGCCAGCAGTGAGAATTTGGGGGGTTCTGAAGCTTTCTTT
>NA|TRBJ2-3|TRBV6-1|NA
CASSDGGGAGADTQYF
TGTGCCAGCAGTGACGGAGGGGGGGCCGGAGCAGATACGCAGTATTTT
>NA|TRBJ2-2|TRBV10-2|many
CASKGGRTGELFF
TGCGCCAGCAAGGGGGGACGGACCGGGGAGCTGTTTTTT
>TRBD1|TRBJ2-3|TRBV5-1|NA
CASSFQDRVVDTQYF
TGCGCCAGCAGCTTCCAGGACAGGGTCGTAGATACGCAGTATTTT
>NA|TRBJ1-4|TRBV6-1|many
CASRDRSGEKLFF
TGTGCCAGCAGGGACCGAAGTGGTGAAAAACTGTTTTTT
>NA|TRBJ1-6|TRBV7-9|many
CASSPRGVNSPLHF
TGTGCCAGCAGCCCCCGGGGGGTTAATTCACCCCTCCACTTT
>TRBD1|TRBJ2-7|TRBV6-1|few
CASRAGTGVSYDQYF
TGTGCCAGCAGAGCCGGGACAGGGGTTTCCTACGATCAGTACTTC
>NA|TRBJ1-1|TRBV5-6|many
CASSSGQDGLRNTEAFF
TGTGCCAGCAGCTCCGGCCAGGACGGCTTAAGGAACACTGAAGCTTTCTTT
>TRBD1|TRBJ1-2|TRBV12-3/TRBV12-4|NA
CANPGQSNYGYTF
TGTGCCAACCCGGGACAGTCGAACTATGGCTACACCTTC
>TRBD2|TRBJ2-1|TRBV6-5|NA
CASSYSGLAGYNEQFF
TGTGCCAGCAGTTACTCGGGGCTAGCGGGCTACAATGAGCAGTTCTTC
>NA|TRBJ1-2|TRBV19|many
CASSIPSRDIYGYTF
TGTGCCAGTAGTATTCCTTCCCGGGACATCTATGGCTACACCTTC
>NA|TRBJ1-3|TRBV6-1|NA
CASSDLGVFGNTIYF
TGTGCCAGCAGTGACCTAGGGGTTTTCGGAAACACCATATATTTT
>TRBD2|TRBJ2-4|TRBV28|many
CASSFLGRASGGNIQYF
TGTGCCAGCAGTTTCCTTGGGCGGGCTAGCGGTGGAAACATTCAGTACTTC
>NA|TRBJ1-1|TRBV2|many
CASSGLRTGNTEAFF
TGTGCCAGCAGTGGACTCCGGACGGGGAACACTGAAGCTTTCTTT
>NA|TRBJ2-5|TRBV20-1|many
CSARVWGEETQYF
TGCAGTGCTAGAGTGTGGGGGGAAGAGACCCAGTACTTC
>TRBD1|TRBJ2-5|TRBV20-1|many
CSAPTGVETQYF
TGCAGTGCTCCGACAGGGGTAGAGACCCAGTACTTC
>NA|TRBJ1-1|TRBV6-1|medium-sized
CASSAEFATEAFF
TGTGCCAGCAGTGCCGAATTCGCCACTGAAGCTTTCTTT
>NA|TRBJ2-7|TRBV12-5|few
CASGLVPPYEQYF
TGTGCTAGTGGTTTGGTACCCCCCTACGAGCAGTACTTC
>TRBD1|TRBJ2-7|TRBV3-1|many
CASSRGTGGSYEQYF
TGTGCCAGCAGCCGAGGGACAGGGGGATCCTACGAGCAGTACTTC
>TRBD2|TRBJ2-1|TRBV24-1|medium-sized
CATLGGGLLNEQFF
TGTGCCACCTTGGGCGGGGGGCTTCTGAATGAGCAGTTCTTC
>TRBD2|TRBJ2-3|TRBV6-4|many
CASSPGGGTDTQYF
TGTGCCAGCAGCCCCGGGGGGGGGACAGATACGCAGTATTTT
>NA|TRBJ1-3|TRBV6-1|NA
CASGVSVPRGGNTIYF
TGTGCCAGCGGCGTCAGCGTCCCCCGTGGTGGAAACACCATATATTTT
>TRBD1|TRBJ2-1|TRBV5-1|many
CASSLLGTGYAYEQFF
TGCGCCAGCAGCTTGTTAGGGACAGGGTACGCCTATGAGCAGTTCTTC
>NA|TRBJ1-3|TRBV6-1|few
CASSVTGHRSGNTIYF
TGTGCCAGCAGTGTGACAGGCCACCGCTCTGGAAACACCATATATTTT
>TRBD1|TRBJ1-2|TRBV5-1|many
CASSLGGQTYYGYTF
TGCGCCAGCAGCTTGGGGGGACAGACTTACTATGGCTACACCTTC
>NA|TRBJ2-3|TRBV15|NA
CATSRDEKADTQYF
TGTGCCACCAGCAGGGACGAGAAGGCAGATACGCAGTATTTT
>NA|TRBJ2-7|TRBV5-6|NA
CASSLGTTYYEQYF
TGTGCCAGCAGCTTGGGGACAACTTACTACGAGCAGTACTTC